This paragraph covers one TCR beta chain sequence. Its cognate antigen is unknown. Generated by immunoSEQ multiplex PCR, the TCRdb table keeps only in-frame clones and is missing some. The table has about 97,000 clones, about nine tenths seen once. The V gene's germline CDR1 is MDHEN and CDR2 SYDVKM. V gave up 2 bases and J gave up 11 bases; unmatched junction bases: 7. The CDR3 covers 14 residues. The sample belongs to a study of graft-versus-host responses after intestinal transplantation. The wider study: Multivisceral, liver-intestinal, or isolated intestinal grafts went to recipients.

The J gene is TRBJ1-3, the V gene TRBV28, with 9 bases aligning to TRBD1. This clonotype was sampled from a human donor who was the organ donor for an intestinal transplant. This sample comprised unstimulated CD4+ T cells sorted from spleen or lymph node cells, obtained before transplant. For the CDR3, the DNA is TGTGCCAGCAGTTTACGGGACAGGGAAGTCCCCATATATTTT. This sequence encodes CASSLRDREVPIYF.